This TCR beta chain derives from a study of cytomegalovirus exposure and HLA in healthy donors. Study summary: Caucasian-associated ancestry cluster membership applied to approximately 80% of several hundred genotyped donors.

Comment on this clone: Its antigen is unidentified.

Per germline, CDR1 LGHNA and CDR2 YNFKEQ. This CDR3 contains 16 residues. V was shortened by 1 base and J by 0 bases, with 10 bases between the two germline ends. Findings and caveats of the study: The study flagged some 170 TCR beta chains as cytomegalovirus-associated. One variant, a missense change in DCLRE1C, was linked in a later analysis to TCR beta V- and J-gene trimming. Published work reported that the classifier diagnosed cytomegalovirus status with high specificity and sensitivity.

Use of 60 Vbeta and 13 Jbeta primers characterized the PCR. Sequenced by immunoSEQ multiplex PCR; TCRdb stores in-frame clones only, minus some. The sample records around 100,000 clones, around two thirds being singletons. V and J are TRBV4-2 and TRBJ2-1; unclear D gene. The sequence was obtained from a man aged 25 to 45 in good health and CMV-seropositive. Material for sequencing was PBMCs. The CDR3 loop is CASSQGGQLSYNEQFF. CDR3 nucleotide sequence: TGTGCCAGCAGCCAAGGAGGCCAACTCTCCTACAATGAGCAGTTCTTC.